This entry concerns a single T cell receptor beta chain. The source of the sample is a study of T cell changes during pregnancy in multiple sclerosis. Germline V gives CDR1 SGHRS, CDR2 YFSETQ. This CDR3 spans 13 amino acids. V was shortened by 0 bases and J by 4 bases, with 7 bases between the two germline ends. The assay was immunoSEQ multiplex PCR, and TCRdb's table has in-frame clones only and misses some. The sample consists of more than 65,000 clones, approximately 90% of them appearing once. V and J are TRBV5-1 and TRBJ1-2; no clear D. The sequence derives from a female donor with multiple sclerosis, enrolled in a pregnancy study. Specimen: peripheral blood, collected in the first trimester of pregnancy. CDR3 region: CASSLDAVYGYTF. The CDR3 coding sequence is TGCGCCAGCAGCTTGGATGCAGTCTATGGCTACACCTTC.